Reported below is one TCR beta chain. Its antigen remains unknown. From germline, CDR1 is MNHEY and CDR2 SVGAGI. There are 15 residues in the CDR3. Trimming left V 0 bases short and J 6 bases short, with 15 bases between. The PCR made use of 60 Vbeta and 13 Jbeta primers. Clones were read by immunoSEQ multiplex PCR, and TCRdb kept only the in-frame ones, dropping some. The sample has about 80,000 clones; around three quarters are singletons. The data stem from a study of cytomegalovirus exposure and HLA in healthy donors. Findings of the study overall: For cytomegalovirus status, the classifier reportedly gave diagnoses with high specificity and sensitivity.

The chain employs TRBV6-5 and TRBJ2-7; D perhaps matches TRBD2 (5 bases). The sample comprised PBMCs. The TCR was taken from a man aged 30 to 39 in good health and CMV-seronegative. CDR3 DNA: TGTGCCAGCAGTTACTCGAGTAATTCGGGAAGCGAGCAGTACTTC. Its protein is CASSYSSNSGSEQYF.